These 29 T cell receptor beta chains originate from one sample sequenced in a study of neurological immune-mediated disorders. One entry per CDR3 protein, called by TCRdb with MiXCR from the 5' RACE reads. The sample contains about 48,000 distinct CDR3 sequences, 10% of which appear only once. Sample: PBMCs. Receptors originate from a woman aged 40-49 years with HTLV-1-associated myelopathy (HAM/TSP).

J is TRBJ1-1 and V is TRBV5-1, with D hard to call. The CDR3 runs to 14 residues. The V gene lost 0 bases and the J gene lost 0 bases, with 6 bases spanning the gap. From germline, CDR1 is SGHRS and CDR2 YFSETQ. The CDR3: CASSLGSMNTEAFF. CDR3 DNA sequence: TGCGCCAGCAGCTTGGGTAGCATGAACACTGAAGCTTTCTTT.

This clonotype was seen ten or more times. The rearrangement links TRBV5-5 to TRBJ1-5, with TRBD1 as a possible D gene (6 bases). This CDR3 is built from 17 residues. Trimming removed 4 bases at V and 7 bases at J, with 24 bases between. Germline V gene sequence: CDR1 SGHKS, CDR2 YYEKEE (reference sequence). The CDR3 loop is CASSRSRGSGTSQPQHF. CDR3 nucleotide sequence: TGTGCCAGCAGCCGATCCAGGGGATCAGGGACAAGCCAGCCCCAGCATTTT.

Many counts were recorded for this clonotype. The chain couples TRBV18 to TRBJ1-1, with a possible D match to TRBD1 (6 bases). Germline CDR1 and CDR2: KGHSH and LQKENI. The V and J ends lost 7 bases and 1 base respectively, with 13 bases between them. This CDR3 spans 14 amino acids. In DNA form, the CDR3 reads TGTGCCAGCTTACCGGGACAAACGAACACTGAAGCTTTCTTT. Translated, it gives CASLPGQTNTEAFF.

This clonotype was seen many times. The chain combines TRBV12-3 or TRBV12-4 with TRBJ2-7, with a possible D match to TRBD1 (5 bases). V lost 7 bases and J 4 bases, leaving 8 bases between the germline ends. The CDR3 covers 11 residues. Here the CDR3 DNA reads TGTGCCAGCACCTCAGGGTACGAGCAGTACTTC. It codes for CASTSGYEQYF.

This clonotype was detected many times. The chain employs TRBV7-8 and TRBJ2-3; 8 bases match TRBD2. Germline lookup yields CDR1 SGHVS and CDR2 FQNEAQ. This CDR3 is built from 16 residues. Trimming cost V 1 base and J 0 bases; bases outside gene matches: 3. The CDR3 DNA sequence: TGTGCCAGCAGCTTAGATGAGCGGGGGAGCACAGATACGCAGTATTTT. This encodes CASSLDERGSTDTQYF.

Details on this clonotype: It may be a read error: a sequence one base away is much more abundant. V gene TRBV5-1 combines with J gene TRBJ2-7; maybe TRBD1 (6 bases). CDR3 length equals 14 residues. Trimming left V 6 bases short and J 5 bases short, with 18 bases between. Germline V lookup: CDR1 SGHRS, CDR2 YFSETQ. As DNA, the CDR3 is TGCGCCAGCAATCCCTCGGGGACAAGGCACGAGCAGTACTTC. It specifies CASNPSGTRHEQYF.

This clonotype came up many times. The chain carries TRBV7-2 and TRBJ2-7, with 9 nucleotides matching TRBD1. Germline lookup yields CDR1 SGHTA and CDR2 FQGNSA. The trim removed 4 bases at V and 4 bases at J, leaving 5 bases unmatched. The length of the CDR3 is 14 residues. CDR3 nucleotides: TGTGCCAGCAGCTCCGGGACAGGGTGGTACGAGCAGTACTTC. This encodes CASSSGTGWYEQYF.

This clonotype has a count of ten or more. This chain connects TRBV10-3 to TRBJ2-5; the match to TRBD2 covers 7 bases. There are 13 residues in the CDR3. From germline, CDR1 is ENHRY and CDR2 SYGVKD. J gave up 4 bases and V 10 bases, and 9 bases lay outside the gene matches. CDR3 bases: TGTGCCAGAGGACTAGGCCCTCGAGAGACCCAGTACTTC. Its protein product is CARGLGPRETQYF.

This clonotype came up many times. V gene TRBV7-2 combines with J gene TRBJ2-3, with 11 nucleotides matching TRBD2. There are 15 residues in the CDR3. Looked up from germline, CDR1 is SGHTA and CDR2 is FQGNSA. V shed 2 bases, J shed 6 bases, and the junction held 4 bases outside the gene matches. Here the CDR3 DNA reads TGTGCCAGCAGCTTACTAGCGGGGGGACTTGATACGCAGTATTTT. Its translation is CASSLLAGGLDTQYF.

This clonotype has at least ten counts. The chain joins TRBV7-2 to TRBJ2-5, with TRBD1 identical over 11 bases. The CDR3 is made up of 16 amino acids. Germline CDR1 is SGHTA and CDR2 is FQGNSA. Trimming took 4 bases from V and 4 from J; bases not matched to a gene: 8. The CDR3 sequence is CASSWTTGTGGETQYF. The CDR3 nucleotides are TGTGCCAGCAGCTGGACAACCGGGACAGGGGGAGAGACCCAGTACTTC. Variable domain in full (rest from reference TRBV7-2 and TRBJ2-5): GAGVSQSPSNKVTEKGKDVELRCDPISGHTALYWYRQSLGQGLEFLIYFQGNSAPDKSGLPSDRFSAERTGGSVSTLTIQRTQQEDSAVYLCASSWTTGTGGETQYFGPGTRLLVL.

This chain links TRBV4-3 with TRBJ2-5; 13 bases map to TRBD2. From germline, CDR1 is LGHNA and CDR2 YSLEER. The CDR3 totals 17 residues. The junction had 7 bases not matched to a gene; V was cut back by 4 bases and J by 2 bases. The CDR3 region is CASSPRTSGGAQETQYF. The CDR3 DNA is TGCGCCAGCAGCCCCCGTACTAGCGGGGGGGCTCAAGAGACCCAGTACTTC.

This chain connects TRBV12-3 or TRBV12-4 to TRBJ2-5; perhaps D is TRBD1 or TRBD2 (6 bases each). This CDR3 has 15 amino acids. Trimming took off 7 bases at V and 5 bases at J, with 20 bases between the two ends. CDR3 DNA sequence: TGTGCCAGCACCTCCCTAGCGTGGGGGCGGGAGACCCAGTACTTC. Protein product: CASTSLAWGRETQYF.

This clonotype was detected many times. The J gene is TRBJ2-3, the V gene TRBV20-1, with TRBD2 matching 8 bases. The length of the CDR3 is 15 residues. Looked up from germline, CDR1 is DFQATT and CDR2 is SNEGSKA (reference sequence). The J segment lost 1 base and the V segment lost 4 bases, leaving 7 bases of the junction unmatched. The CDR3 DNA is TGCAGTGCTATGGGCGGGGGGACTGGCACAGATACGCAGTATTTT. Protein product: CSAMGGGTGTDTQYF.

This clonotype was recorded at least ten times. The chain has TRBV12-3 or TRBV12-4 and TRBJ2-7; 9 bases are a match to TRBD1. CDR3 length: 15 residues. Trimming took 3 bases from V and 6 from J; bases not matched to a gene: 9. CDR3 nucleotide sequence: TGTGCCAGCAGTTTGCGGGCCGGGACAGGGCTCGAGCAGTACTTC. It yields the protein CASSLRAGTGLEQYF.

The sample holds many counts of this clonotype. This rearrangement joins TRBV5-1 to TRBJ2-7, with TRBD1 matching over 8 bases. Germline V CDR1 and CDR2: SGHRS, YFSETQ. The J segment lost 0 bases and the V segment lost 3 bases, leaving 2 bases of the junction unmatched. The CDR3 is 14 residues long. The CDR3 region has the DNA TGCGCCAGCAGCTATACAGGGGGCTCCTACGAGCAGTACTTC. Protein product: CASSYTGGSYEQYF. Full variable domain (rest looked up from reference TRBV5-1 and TRBJ2-7): KAGVTQTPRYLIKTRGQQVTLSCSPISGHRSVSWYQQTPGQGLQFLFEYFSETQRNKGNFPGRFSGRQFSNSRSEMNVSTLELGDSALYLCASSYTGGSYEQYFGPGTRLTVT.

Relative to its sample, this clonotype is medium-sized (0.01 to 0.1%). The chain couples TRBV11-2 to TRBJ2-7; D not resolved. The CDR3 covers 12 residues. CDR1 and CDR2 from the germline V gene are SGHAT and FQNNGV. V lost 4 bases, J lost 0 bases, and 4 bases lay in between. The CDR3 nucleotides read TGTGCCAGCAGCTGGAGCTCCTACGAGCAGTACTTC. Protein: CASSWSSYEQYF.

This clonotype was seen repeatedly, ten times or more. The chain couples TRBV7-2 to TRBJ1-2; 9 bases map to TRBD1. V shed 5 bases, J shed 7 bases, and the junction held 8 bases outside the gene matches. The CDR3 length is 14 residues. Germline CDR1 reads SGHTA; CDR2 reads FQGNSA. The CDR3 DNA follows: TGTGCCAGCAGCCCACAGGGGGCGGCTGGTGGCTACACCTTC. Amino acid sequence: CASSPQGAAGGYTF. Combining the CDR3 with reference TRBV7-2 and TRBJ1-2 gives the whole variable domain GAGVSQSPSNKVTEKGKDVELRCDPISGHTALYWYRQSLGQGLEFLIYFQGNSAPDKSGLPSDRFSAERTGGSVSTLTIQRTQQEDSAVYLCASSPQGAAGGYTFGSGTRLTVV.

The chain is built from TRBV20-1 and TRBJ2-1, with TRBD1 as a possible D gene (5 bases). The germline CDR1 and CDR2 sequences are DFQATT and SNEGSKA (reference sequence). Deletions cut 1 base from V and 3 bases from J, with 13 bases between. This CDR3 has 15 amino acids. The CDR3 is CSARAVGQYYNEQFF. DNA of the CDR3: TGCAGTGCTAGAGCTGTGGGGCAGTACTACAATGAGCAGTTCTTC.

This clonotype came up many times. V is TRBV12-3 or TRBV12-4 and J is TRBJ2-1; 10 bases line up with TRBD2. The CDR3 runs 18 residues. V gave up 3 bases and J gave up 7 bases; unmatched junction bases: 15. CDR3 region: CASSFQAGGLIRVNEQFF. CDR3 DNA sequence: TGTGCCAGCAGTTTCCAAGCGGGGGGGCTTATTCGTGTGAATGAGCAGTTCTTC.

This clonotype was seen repeatedly, ten times or more. The chain couples TRBV9 to TRBJ2-7; 12 bases align to TRBD2. The germline CDR1 and CDR2 sequences are SGDLS and YYNGEE. The J segment lost 5 bases and the V segment lost 1 base, leaving 7 bases of the junction unmatched. The CDR3 length is 16 residues. The CDR3, as DNA: TGTGCCAGCAGCGTACCGCTAGCGGGGGGGAGGGACGAGCAGTACTTC. The encoded protein is CASSVPLAGGRDEQYF.

In its sample, this clonotype was seen many times. This chain links TRBV11-3 with TRBJ2-5; TRBD2 agrees at 7 bases. V dropped 3 bases and J dropped 1; count of bases not matched to a gene: 2. The germline V gene has CDR1 SGHNT and CDR2 YENEEA. This CDR3 is built from 14 residues. The CDR3 loop reads CASSFSSGQETQYF. Written as DNA, the CDR3 is TGTGCCAGCAGCTTCTCTAGCGGCCAAGAGACCCAGTACTTC.

There are many counts of this clonotype. One end of the junction fails to match germline, which may point to a read error. This chain joins TRBV5-1 and TRBJ1-1, with 7 bases aligning to TRBD1. This CDR3 has 12 residues. Germline V gene sequence: CDR1 SGHRS, CDR2 YFSETQ. In DNA, the CDR3 is TGTGCCAGCAGTTCGACAGGGACTGAAGCTTTCTTT. Translation gives CASSSTGTEAFF.

This clonotype was seen ten or more times. The chain employs TRBV5-1 and TRBJ2-6; D remains unclear. Per germline, CDR1 SGHRS and CDR2 YFSETQ. CDR3 length: 18 amino acids. V was trimmed by 0 bases and J by 0 bases, leaving 13 bases between them. For the CDR3, the DNA is TGCGCCAGCAGCTTGGAGGGTAGGAGTCTCTCTGGGGCCAACGTCCTGACTTTC. The encoded protein is CASSLEGRSLSGANVLTF.

In its sample, this clonotype was seen many times. This chain joins TRBV4-3 and TRBJ2-2; a weak D match, TRBD1 (5 bases). Germline V lookup: CDR1 LGHNA, CDR2 YSLEER. V lost 6 bases and J 1 base, leaving 9 bases between the germline ends. The CDR3 contains 14 residues. This chain's CDR3 is CASRLGQNTGELFF. The CDR3, as DNA: TGCGCCAGCAGACTCGGACAGAACACCGGGGAGCTGTTTTTT.

This clonotype was picked up many times. The V call is TRBV12-3 or TRBV12-4, the J call TRBJ2-2; TRBD1 matches 8 bases. This CDR3 region has 16 residues. V shed 5 bases and J 2 bases; nucleotides not matched to a gene: 7. CDR3 protein: CASSPTGQGNTGELFF. CDR3 bases: TGTGCCAGCAGTCCAACAGGACAGGGTAACACCGGGGAGCTGTTTTTT.

This clonotype was picked up many times. The chain carries TRBV11-3 and TRBJ1-2, with 7 bases that match TRBD1. The J segment lost 2 bases and the V segment lost 5 bases, leaving 14 bases of the junction unmatched. Germline V CDR1 and CDR2: SGHNT, YENEEA. There are 17 residues in the CDR3. The CDR3 here is CASSPRFPRDSNYGYTF. The CDR3 DNA reads as TGTGCCAGCAGCCCCCGGTTTCCGAGGGACAGCAACTATGGCTACACCTTC.

This clonotype appeared many times. J is TRBJ2-7 and V is TRBV5-1; 9 bases align to TRBD1. The CDR3 contains 16 residues. The germline CDR1 and CDR2 sequences are SGHRS and YFSETQ. V lost 5 bases to trimming and J lost 1 base; unmatched junction nucleotides: 10. The DNA of the CDR3 is TGCGCCAGCAGTCCTGGCGGGACAGGGAAATCCTACGAGCAGTACTTC. Its translation is CASSPGGTGKSYEQYF. The whole variable domain, filled in from reference TRBV5-1 and TRBJ2-7, reads KAGVTQTPRYLIKTRGQQVTLSCSPISGHRSVSWYQQTPGQGLQFLFEYFSETQRNKGNFPGRFSGRQFSNSRSEMNVSTLELGDSALYLCASSPGGTGKSYEQYFGPGTRLTVT.

At least ten counts were recorded for this clonotype. The J gene is TRBJ1-2, the V gene TRBV12-3 or TRBV12-4; TRBD1 matches 8 bases. After removal of 4 bases from V and 8 bases from J, the junction contained 6 bases not matched to a gene. The CDR3 sequence is 13 residues long. CDR3 protein: CASSSGQGEGYTF. CDR3 nucleotide sequence: TGTGCCAGCAGTTCAGGACAGGGCGAAGGCTACACCTTC.

The chain employs TRBV5-4 and TRBJ1-2; D is unresolved. V lost 0 bases and J lost 8, with 8 bases in between. Germline loops: CDR1 SGHNT, CDR2 YYREEE (reference sequence). CDR3 length: 12 amino acids. In nucleotides, the CDR3 is TGTGCCAGCAGCTTGGGGGCTGACGGCTACACCTTC. Translation: CASSLGADGYTF.